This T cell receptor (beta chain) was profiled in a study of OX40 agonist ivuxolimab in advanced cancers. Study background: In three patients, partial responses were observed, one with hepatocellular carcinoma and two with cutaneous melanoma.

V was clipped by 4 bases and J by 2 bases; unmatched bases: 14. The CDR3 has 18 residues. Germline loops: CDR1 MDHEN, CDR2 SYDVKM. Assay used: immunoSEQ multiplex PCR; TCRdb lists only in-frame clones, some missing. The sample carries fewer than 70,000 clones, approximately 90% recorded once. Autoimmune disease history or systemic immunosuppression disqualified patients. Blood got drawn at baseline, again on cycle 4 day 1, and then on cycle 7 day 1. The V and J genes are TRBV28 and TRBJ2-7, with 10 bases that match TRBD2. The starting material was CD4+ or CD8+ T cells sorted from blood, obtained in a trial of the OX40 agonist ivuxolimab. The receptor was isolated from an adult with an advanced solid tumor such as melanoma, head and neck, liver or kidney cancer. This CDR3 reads CASSSRGLAKEPPYEQYF. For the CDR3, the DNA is TGTGCCAGCAGTTCCCGGGGACTAGCGAAAGAACCCCCCTACGAGCAGTACTTC.